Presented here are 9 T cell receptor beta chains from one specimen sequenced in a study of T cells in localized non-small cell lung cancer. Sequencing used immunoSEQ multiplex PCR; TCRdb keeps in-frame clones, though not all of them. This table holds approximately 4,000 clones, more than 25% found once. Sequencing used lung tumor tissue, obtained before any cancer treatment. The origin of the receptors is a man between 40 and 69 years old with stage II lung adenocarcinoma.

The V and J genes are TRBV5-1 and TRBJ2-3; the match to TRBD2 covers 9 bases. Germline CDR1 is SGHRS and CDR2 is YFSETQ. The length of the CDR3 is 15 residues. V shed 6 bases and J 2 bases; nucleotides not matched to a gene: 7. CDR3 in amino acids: CASTGGGAYTDTQYF. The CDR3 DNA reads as TGCGCCAGCACGGGCGGGGGGGCCTACACAGATACGCAGTATTTT.

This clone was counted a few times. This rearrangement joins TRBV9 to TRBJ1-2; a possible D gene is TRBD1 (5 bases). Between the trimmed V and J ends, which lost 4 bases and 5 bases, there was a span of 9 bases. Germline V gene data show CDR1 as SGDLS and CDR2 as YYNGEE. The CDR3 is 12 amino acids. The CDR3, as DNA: TGTGCCAGCAGCCGGGACTATTATGGCTACACCTTC. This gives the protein CASSRDYYGYTF.

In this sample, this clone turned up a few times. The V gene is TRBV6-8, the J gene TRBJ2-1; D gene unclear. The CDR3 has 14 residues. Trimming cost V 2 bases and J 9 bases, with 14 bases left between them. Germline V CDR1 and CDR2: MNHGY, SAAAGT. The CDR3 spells CASSYTAGRTEQFF. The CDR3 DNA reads TGTGCCAGCAGTTACACGGCAGGACGGACTGAGCAGTTCTTC.

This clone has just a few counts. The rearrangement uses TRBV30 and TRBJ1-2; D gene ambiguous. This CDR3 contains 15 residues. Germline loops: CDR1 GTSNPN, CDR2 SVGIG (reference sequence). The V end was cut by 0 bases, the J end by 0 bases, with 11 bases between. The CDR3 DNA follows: TGTGCCTGGAGTGTCGCGGGATTAGCTAACTATGGCTACACCTTC. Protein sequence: CAWSVAGLANYGYTF.

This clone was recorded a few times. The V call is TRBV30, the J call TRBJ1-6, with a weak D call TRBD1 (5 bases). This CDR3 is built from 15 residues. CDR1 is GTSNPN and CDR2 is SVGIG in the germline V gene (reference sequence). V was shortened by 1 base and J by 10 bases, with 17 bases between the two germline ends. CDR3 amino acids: CAWSATSFGTSPLHF. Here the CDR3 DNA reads TGTGCCTGGAGTGCCACATCTTTCGGGACGTCACCCCTCCACTTT.

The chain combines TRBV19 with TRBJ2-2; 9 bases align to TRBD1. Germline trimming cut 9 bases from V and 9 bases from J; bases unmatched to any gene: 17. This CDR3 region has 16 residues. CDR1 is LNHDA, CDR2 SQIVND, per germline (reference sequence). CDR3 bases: TGTGCCAGAGCTAAACCGGGACAGGGTTCTAGCCGGGAGCTGTTTTTT. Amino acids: CARAKPGQGSSRELFF.

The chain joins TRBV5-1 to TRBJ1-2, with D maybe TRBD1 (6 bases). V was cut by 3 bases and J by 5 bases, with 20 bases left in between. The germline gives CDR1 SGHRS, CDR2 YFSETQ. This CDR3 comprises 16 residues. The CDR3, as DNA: TGCGCCAGCAGCTCCTCTAGAGAGGACAGTGGGTATGGCTACACCTTC. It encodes CASSSSREDSGYGYTF.

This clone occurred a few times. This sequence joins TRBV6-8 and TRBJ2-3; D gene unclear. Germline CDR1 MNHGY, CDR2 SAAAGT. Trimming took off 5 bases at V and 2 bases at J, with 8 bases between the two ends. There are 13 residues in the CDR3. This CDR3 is CASSPQITDTQYF. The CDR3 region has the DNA TGTGCCAGCAGTCCACAAATCACAGATACGCAGTATTTT.

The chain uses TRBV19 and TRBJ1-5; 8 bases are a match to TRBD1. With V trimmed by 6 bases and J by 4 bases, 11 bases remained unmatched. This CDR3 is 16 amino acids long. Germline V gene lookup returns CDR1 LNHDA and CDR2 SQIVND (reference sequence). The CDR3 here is CASRLISRGQNQPQHF. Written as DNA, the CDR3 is TGTGCCAGTAGGCTTATAAGCAGGGGGCAGAATCAGCCCCAGCATTTT.